This T cell receptor (beta chain) was identified during a study of regulatory T cells in long-lasting Graves disease. In its sample, this clonotype was seen a few times. This CDR3 region has 13 residues. Deletions cut 8 bases from V and 8 bases from J, with 18 bases between. From germline, CDR1 is MNHEY and CDR2 SMNVEV (reference sequence). Time point: newly diagnosed GD, antithyroid drugs for less than 3 months. The TCR library used RNA extracted from PBMCs. Researchers made TCR beta libraries by using iRepertoire HTBI primers and running Arm-PCR on CDR3 regions. TCRdb passed the multiplex PCR reads through MiXCR, listing each CDR3 protein once. This sample carries 550,000 to 600,000 distinct CDR3 sequences, 15% to 20% of them seen once, and the ten largest clones take 9.5% to 15%. These data are also associated with another study on T cells in Graves' hyperthyroidism and ophthalmopathy.

The gene calls are TRBV27 and TRBJ1-2; D is ambiguous. This TCR came from a young man with Graves disease. The starting material was peripheral blood mononuclear cells (PBMCs), obtained at new diagnosis, from a patient treated with antithyroid drugs. CDR3: CASRPLDRVGYTF. CDR3 nucleotides: TGTGCCAGCCGCCCGCTGGATAGGGTGGGCTACACCTTC.